The subject of this entry is one T cell receptor beta chain. Germline V CDR1 and CDR2: MGHRA, YSYEKL. The CDR3 runs 16 residues. V was clipped by 1 base and J by 2 bases; unmatched bases: 6. These data originate in a study of shared T cell receptors in the human thymus. Profiled with immunoSEQ multiplex PCR; TCRdb holds only in-frame clones, not every one. The table lists about 540,000 clones, around 82% of them singletons. Separately, the same data were catalogued under a study of human thymus T cells. That paper adds: Corrective heart surgery yielded the resections from which the thymus tissue came. The related literature has documented a marked overlap of thymic repertoires among unrelated individuals.

This receptor was obtained from a boy under two years old with a congenital heart defect. The rearrangement links TRBV4-1 to TRBJ2-3; 7 bases match TRBD1. Sequencing used thymocytes. The CDR3 spells CASSQGLGQNTDTQYF. For the CDR3, the DNA is TGCGCCAGCAGCCAAGGCTTGGGACAGAACACAGATACGCAGTATTTT.